The source of this T cell receptor (beta chain) is a study of CD8 T cells in ankylosing spondylitis. General observations from the study: Disease-linked clones bore a CD8+ phenotype, appearing relatively rarely in peripheral blood. What seemed typical of ankylosing spondylitis blood was a TCR beta motif built from roughly 8 highly homologous variants.

By quantitative 5'-RACE with molecular barcodes, the TCR beta libraries were made. TCRdb reprocessed the 5' RACE reads via MiXCR and lists one record per CDR3 protein. The repertoire holds 200,000 to 250,000 distinct CDR3 sequences, with around 7.9% as singletons. In its sample, this clonotype was seen a few times. Its antigen is still unknown. The CDR3 runs to 16 residues. Losses at the gene ends were 0 bases for V and 3 bases for J; bases not matched to a gene: 7. Germline V gives CDR1 LGHNA, CDR2 YNFKEQ. The clonotype originates from a male donor with ankylosing spondylitis. Material: blood, either unsorted or a sorted T cell fraction (not recorded which). The chain employs TRBV4-2 and TRBJ2-7; 8 nucleotides align to TRBD1. Here the CDR3 reads CASSQERRQGYYEQYF. The CDR3 DNA sequence: TGTGCCAGCAGCCAAGAGAGGAGACAGGGGTACTACGAGCAGTACTTC.